The sequence of this T cell receptor beta chain was determined in a study of radiation and T cells in renal cell carcinoma. Study context: Nephrectomy followed 15 Gy stereotactic body radiation by 4 weeks. General study points: From baseline, blood top tumor clonotypes peaked at 2 weeks post-radiation.

The protocol was immunoSEQ multiplex PCR, while the TCRdb copy is restricted to in-frame clones and leaves out a portion. The sample has more than 20,000 clones; 65% to 85% are singletons. Sample time point: blood 2 weeks post-SBRT. Treatment denoted: 15 Gy SBRT to primary tumor, nephrectomy 4 weeks later. Blood was sampled at baseline, 2 weeks and 4 weeks after SBRT. This renal cell carcinoma was of the clear cell type. This clone was recorded only once. The antigen remains undetermined. The CDR3 spans 18 residues. J gave up 2 bases and V 4 bases, and 6 bases lay outside the gene matches. In germline, CDR1 is SGHNT, CDR2 YYREEE (reference sequence).

The material sequenced was blood, taken from a patient whose treatment included radiotherapy and nephrectomy. This sequence joins TRBV5-4 and TRBJ2-1; TRBD2 matches 16 bases. The clonotype comes from a man in his sixties with renal cell carcinoma. CDR3 protein: CASSRPGTSGGAYNEQFF. DNA for the CDR3: TGTGCCAGCAGCCGTCCCGGGACTAGCGGGGGGGCCTACAATGAGCAGTTCTTC.